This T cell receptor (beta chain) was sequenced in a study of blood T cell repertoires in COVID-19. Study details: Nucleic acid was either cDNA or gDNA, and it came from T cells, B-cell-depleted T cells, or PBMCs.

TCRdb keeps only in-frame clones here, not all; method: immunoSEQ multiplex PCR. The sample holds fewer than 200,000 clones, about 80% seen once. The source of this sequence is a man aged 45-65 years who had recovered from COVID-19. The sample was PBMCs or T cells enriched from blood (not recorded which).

The CDR3 spells CASSLLSGGTPETQYF. CDR3 in DNA: TGTGCCAGCAGCTTGCTCAGCGGGGGCACCCCCGAGACCCAGTACTTC. The V and J genes are TRBV5-8 and TRBJ2-5, with 8 bases lining up with TRBD2. V lost 1 base to trimming and J lost 5 bases; unmatched junction nucleotides: 10. Germline V lookup: CDR1 SGHTS, CDR2 YDEGEE. This CDR3 contains 16 residues.